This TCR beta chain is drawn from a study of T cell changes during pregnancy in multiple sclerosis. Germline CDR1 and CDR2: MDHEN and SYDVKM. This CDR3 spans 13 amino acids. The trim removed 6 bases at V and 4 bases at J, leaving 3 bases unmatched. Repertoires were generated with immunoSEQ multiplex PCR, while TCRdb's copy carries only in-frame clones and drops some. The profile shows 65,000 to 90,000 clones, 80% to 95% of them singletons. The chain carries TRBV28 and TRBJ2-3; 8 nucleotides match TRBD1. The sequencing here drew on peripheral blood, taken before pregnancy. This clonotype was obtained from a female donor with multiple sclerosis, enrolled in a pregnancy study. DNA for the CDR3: TGTGCCAGCAGGGACAGGGCGGCAGATACGCAGTATTTT. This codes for CASRDRAADTQYF.